The rows below give T cell receptor beta chains drawn from one sample of a study of response to subunit inactivated influenza vaccine. MiXCR, applied by TCRdb to the RT-PCR reads, yields one record per CDR3 protein. The sample holds around 520,000 distinct CDR3 sequences, about an eighth seen once. The sample consisted of PBMCs from blood, taken on the day of vaccination. The receptors shown here come from a man aged 50-60 years who received an inactivated influenza vaccine. Each CDR3 is given with its conserved first and last residue. Fields, in order: J gene, clone size, V gene, D gene, CDR3 DNA, CDR3 protein. A D gene is named only where the DNA matches it firmly. Only some rows state a clone size, as once, few, many or a class for expanded clones.

j_gene: TRBJ1-4; abundance: many; v_gene: TRBV7-9; d_gene: .; CDR3nt: TGTGCCAGCATGCAAGTCCCGTGGGCTAATGAAAAACTGTTTTTT; CDR3aa: CASMQVPWANEKLFF
j_gene: TRBJ2-3; abundance: many; v_gene: TRBV5-1; d_gene: TRBD2; CDR3nt: TGCGCCAGCAGACTAGCGCAATTCACAGATACGCAGTATTTT; CDR3aa: CASRLAQFTDTQYF
j_gene: TRBJ2-3; abundance: .; v_gene: TRBV5-4; d_gene: TRBD1; CDR3nt: TGTGCCAGCAGCTGGGACAGGGGGGCAGATACGCAGTATTTT; CDR3aa: CASSWDRGADTQYF
j_gene: TRBJ2-7; abundance: .; v_gene: TRBV11-2; d_gene: TRBD2; CDR3nt: TGTGCCAGCAGCTTAGATCTGGGTAGCGGGAACTACGAGCAGTACTTC; CDR3aa: CASSLDLGSGNYEQYF
j_gene: TRBJ1-1; abundance: .; v_gene: TRBV29-1; d_gene: TRBD1; CDR3nt: TGCAGCGTTGAAGAGGGACAGGGGCCAAATTGGATGAACACTGAAGCTTTCTTT; CDR3aa: CSVEEGQGPNWMNTEAFF
j_gene: TRBJ2-2; abundance: few; v_gene: TRBV20-1; d_gene: .; CDR3nt: TGCAGTGCTAGAGTAGGGGGGAGTACGACCGGGGAGCTGTTTTTT; CDR3aa: CSARVGGSTTGELFF
j_gene: TRBJ2-7; abundance: few; v_gene: TRBV28; d_gene: .; CDR3nt: TGTGCCAGCACCGAGGACGGACTTCCTCACGAGCAGTACTTC; CDR3aa: CASTEDGLPHEQYF
j_gene: TRBJ2-1; abundance: .; v_gene: TRBV13; d_gene: TRBD2; CDR3nt: TGTGCCAGCAGCCGCCTGGGACTAGCGGCTATTGGCAATGAGCAGTTCTTC; CDR3aa: CASSRLGLAAIGNEQFF
j_gene: TRBJ2-4; abundance: few; v_gene: TRBV2; d_gene: TRBD2; CDR3nt: TGTGCCAGCAGTGACGGGGGGGCCGATGCCAAAAACATTCAGTACTTC; CDR3aa: CASSDGGADAKNIQYF
j_gene: TRBJ2-2; abundance: .; v_gene: TRBV6-5; d_gene: .; CDR3nt: TGTGCCAGCAGTTACCGGGACGACACCGGGGAGCTGTTTTTT; CDR3aa: CASSYRDDTGELFF
j_gene: TRBJ2-7; abundance: few; v_gene: TRBV9; d_gene: .; CDR3nt: TGTGCCAGCAGCGTAGATCAGGGTTACTACGAGCAGTACTTC; CDR3aa: CASSVDQGYYEQYF
j_gene: TRBJ1-1; abundance: .; v_gene: TRBV5-1; d_gene: .; CDR3nt: TGCGCCAGCAGCTGGGGAGCTGATGTGGACACTGAAGCTTTCTTT; CDR3aa: CASSWGADVDTEAFF
j_gene: TRBJ2-1; abundance: .; v_gene: TRBV6-2/TRBV6-3; d_gene: TRBD2; CDR3nt: TGTGCCAGCAGTTCCGGGGGTCTAGCGGATAACTCCTACAATGAGCAGTTCTTC; CDR3aa: CASSSGGLADNSYNEQFF
j_gene: TRBJ2-2; abundance: many; v_gene: TRBV9; d_gene: .; CDR3nt: TGTGCCAGCAGCGTGAGAGGGGGGAACACCGGGGAGCTGTTTTTT; CDR3aa: CASSVRGGNTGELFF
j_gene: TRBJ2-6; abundance: few; v_gene: TRBV6-1; d_gene: TRBD1; CDR3nt: TGTGCCAGCAGTGAGCAGGGGGCCGGCTCTGGGGCCAACGTCCTGACTTTC; CDR3aa: CASSEQGAGSGANVLTF
j_gene: TRBJ2-3; abundance: .; v_gene: TRBV4-1; d_gene: TRBD2; CDR3nt: TGCGCCAGCAGCACCTTAGGGACTAGCGCCACTAGCACAGATACGCAGTATTTT; CDR3aa: CASSTLGTSATSTDTQYF
j_gene: TRBJ2-3; abundance: few; v_gene: TRBV4-1; d_gene: .; CDR3nt: TGCGCCAGCTCCCAAGAAGGGGGGGCAGGAGATACGCAGTATTTT; CDR3aa: CASSQEGGAGDTQYF
j_gene: TRBJ2-7; abundance: .; v_gene: TRBV3-1; d_gene: .; CDR3nt: TGTGCCAGCAGCCAAGGGACGAGGGCCGAGCAGTACTTC; CDR3aa: CASSQGTRAEQYF
j_gene: TRBJ2-1; abundance: .; v_gene: TRBV14; d_gene: TRBD2; CDR3nt: TGTGCCAGCAGCCAAGGAGGGGAGGGCCAGTTCTTC; CDR3aa: CASSQGGEGQFF
j_gene: TRBJ2-7; abundance: few; v_gene: TRBV12-3/TRBV12-4; d_gene: .; CDR3nt: TGTGCCAGCAGTTTCGTCTCTGGTAGGAACCCTGCCTACGAGCAGTACTTC; CDR3aa: CASSFVSGRNPAYEQYF
j_gene: TRBJ2-1; abundance: many; v_gene: TRBV6-2/TRBV6-3; d_gene: TRBD2; CDR3nt: TGTGCCAGCTTGGGACTAGCGGGATACAATGAGCAGTTCTTC; CDR3aa: CASLGLAGYNEQFF